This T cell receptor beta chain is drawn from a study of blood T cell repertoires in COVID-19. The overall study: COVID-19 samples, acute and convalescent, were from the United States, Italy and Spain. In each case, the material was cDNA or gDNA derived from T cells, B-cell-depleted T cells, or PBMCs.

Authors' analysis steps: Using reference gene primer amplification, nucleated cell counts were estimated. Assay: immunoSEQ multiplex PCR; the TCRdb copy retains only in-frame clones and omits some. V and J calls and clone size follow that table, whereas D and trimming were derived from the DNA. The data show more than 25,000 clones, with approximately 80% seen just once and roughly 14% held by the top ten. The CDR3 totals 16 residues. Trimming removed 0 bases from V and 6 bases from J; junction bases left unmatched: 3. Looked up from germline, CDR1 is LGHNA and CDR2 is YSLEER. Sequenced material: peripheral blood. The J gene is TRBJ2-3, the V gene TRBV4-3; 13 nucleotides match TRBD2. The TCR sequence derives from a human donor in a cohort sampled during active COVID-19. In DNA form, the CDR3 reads TGCGCCAGCAGCCAAGAACGACTAGCGGGGGGCGATACGCAGTATTTT. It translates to CASSQERLAGGDTQYF.